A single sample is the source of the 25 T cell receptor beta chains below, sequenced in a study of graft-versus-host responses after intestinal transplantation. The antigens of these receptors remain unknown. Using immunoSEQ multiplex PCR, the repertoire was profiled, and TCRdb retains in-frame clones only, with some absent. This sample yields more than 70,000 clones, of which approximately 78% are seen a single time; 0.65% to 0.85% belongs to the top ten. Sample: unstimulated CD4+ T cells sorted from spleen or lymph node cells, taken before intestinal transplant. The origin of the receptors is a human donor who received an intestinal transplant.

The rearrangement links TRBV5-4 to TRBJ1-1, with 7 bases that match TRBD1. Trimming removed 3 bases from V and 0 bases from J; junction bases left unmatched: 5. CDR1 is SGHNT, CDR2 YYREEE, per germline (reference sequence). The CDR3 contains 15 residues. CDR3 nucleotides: TGTGCCAGCAGCTCCGGACAGGCCATGAACACTGAAGCTTTCTTT. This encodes CASSSGQAMNTEAFF.

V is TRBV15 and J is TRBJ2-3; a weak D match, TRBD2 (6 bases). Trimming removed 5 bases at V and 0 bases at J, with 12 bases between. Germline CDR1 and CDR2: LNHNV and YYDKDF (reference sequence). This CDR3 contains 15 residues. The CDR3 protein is CATSRPGVSTDTQYF. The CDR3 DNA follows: TGTGCCACCAGCCGGCCGGGGGTTAGCACAGATACGCAGTATTTT.

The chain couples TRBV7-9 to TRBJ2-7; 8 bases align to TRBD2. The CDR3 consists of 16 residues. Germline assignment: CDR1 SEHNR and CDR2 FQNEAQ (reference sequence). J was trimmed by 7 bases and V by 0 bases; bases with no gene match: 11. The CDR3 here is CASSLAKAGGPGEQYF. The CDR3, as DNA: TGTGCCAGCAGCTTAGCGAAGGCGGGGGGCCCTGGGGAGCAGTACTTC.

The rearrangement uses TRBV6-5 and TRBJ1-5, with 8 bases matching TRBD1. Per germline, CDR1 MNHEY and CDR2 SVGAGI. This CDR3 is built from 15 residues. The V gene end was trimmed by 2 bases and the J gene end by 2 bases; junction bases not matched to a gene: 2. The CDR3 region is CASSYTGGGNQPQHF. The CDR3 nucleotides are TGTGCCAGCAGTTACACAGGGGGTGGCAATCAGCCCCAGCATTTT.

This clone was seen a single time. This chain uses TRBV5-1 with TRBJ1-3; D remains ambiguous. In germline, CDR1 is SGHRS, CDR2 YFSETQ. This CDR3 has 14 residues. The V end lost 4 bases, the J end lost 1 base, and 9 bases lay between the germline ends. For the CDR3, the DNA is TGCGCCAGCAGCCCCCAAACTTCTGGAAACACCATATATTTT. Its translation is CASSPQTSGNTIYF.

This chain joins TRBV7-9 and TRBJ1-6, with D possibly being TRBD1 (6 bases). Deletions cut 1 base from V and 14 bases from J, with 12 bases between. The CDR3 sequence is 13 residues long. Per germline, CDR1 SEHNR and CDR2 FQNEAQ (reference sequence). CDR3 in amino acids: CASSLEGGRALHF. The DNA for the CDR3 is TGTGCCAGCAGCTTAGAGGGGGGGCGAGCCCTCCACTTT.

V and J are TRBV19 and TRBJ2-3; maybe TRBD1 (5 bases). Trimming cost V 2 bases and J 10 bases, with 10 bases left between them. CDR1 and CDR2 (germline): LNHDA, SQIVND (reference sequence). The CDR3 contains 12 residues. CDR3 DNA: TGTGCCAGTAGTATAATGCAGGGTCCGCAGTATTTT. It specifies CASSIMQGPQYF.

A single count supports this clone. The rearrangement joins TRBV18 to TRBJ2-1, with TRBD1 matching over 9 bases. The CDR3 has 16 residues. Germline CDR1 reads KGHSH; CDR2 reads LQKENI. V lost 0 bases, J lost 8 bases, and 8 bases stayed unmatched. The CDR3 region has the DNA TGTGCCAGCTCACCACCACCGGGACAGGGAGCGCATGAGCAGTTCTTC. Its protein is CASSPPPGQGAHEQFF.

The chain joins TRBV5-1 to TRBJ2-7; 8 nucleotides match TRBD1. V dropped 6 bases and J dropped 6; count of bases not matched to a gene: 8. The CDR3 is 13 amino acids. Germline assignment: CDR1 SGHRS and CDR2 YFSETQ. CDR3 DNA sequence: TGCGCCAGCAAGGGGACAGGAACACCCGAGCAGTACTTC. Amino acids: CASKGTGTPEQYF.

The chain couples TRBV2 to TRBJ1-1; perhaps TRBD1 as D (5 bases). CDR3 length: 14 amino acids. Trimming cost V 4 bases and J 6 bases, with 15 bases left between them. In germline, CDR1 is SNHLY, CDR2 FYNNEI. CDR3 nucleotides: TGTGCCAGCAGTGGGGTACGGGGGGGGGCTGAAGCTTTCTTT. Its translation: CASSGVRGGAEAFF.

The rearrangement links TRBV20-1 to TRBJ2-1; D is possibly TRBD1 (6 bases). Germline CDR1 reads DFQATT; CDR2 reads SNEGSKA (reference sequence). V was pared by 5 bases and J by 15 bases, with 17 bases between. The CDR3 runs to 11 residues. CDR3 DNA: TGCAGTGCTGAGGGTCTAGGGGGTGCGTTCTTC. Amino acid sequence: CSAEGLGGAFF.

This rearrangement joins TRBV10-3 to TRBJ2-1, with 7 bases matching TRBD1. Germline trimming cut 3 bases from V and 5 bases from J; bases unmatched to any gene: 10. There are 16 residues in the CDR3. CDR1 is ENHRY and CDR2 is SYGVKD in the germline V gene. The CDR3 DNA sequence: TGTGCCATCAGTGACCCAGACAGGGCGGCCGACAATGAGCAGTTCTTC. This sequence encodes CAISDPDRAADNEQFF.

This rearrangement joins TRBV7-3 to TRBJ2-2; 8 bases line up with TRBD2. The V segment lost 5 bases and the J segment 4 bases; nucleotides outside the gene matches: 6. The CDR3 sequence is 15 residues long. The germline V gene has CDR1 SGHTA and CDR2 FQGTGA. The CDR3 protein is CASSPSGSITGELFF. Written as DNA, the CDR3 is TGTGCCAGCAGCCCCAGCGGGAGTATCACCGGGGAGCTGTTTTTT.

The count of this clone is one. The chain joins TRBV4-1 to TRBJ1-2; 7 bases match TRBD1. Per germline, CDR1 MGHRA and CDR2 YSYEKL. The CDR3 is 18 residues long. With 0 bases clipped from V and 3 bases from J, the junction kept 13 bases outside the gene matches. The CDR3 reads CASSQDGMTGYVDYGYTF. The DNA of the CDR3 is TGCGCCAGCAGCCAAGATGGGATGACAGGGTACGTGGACTATGGCTACACCTTC.

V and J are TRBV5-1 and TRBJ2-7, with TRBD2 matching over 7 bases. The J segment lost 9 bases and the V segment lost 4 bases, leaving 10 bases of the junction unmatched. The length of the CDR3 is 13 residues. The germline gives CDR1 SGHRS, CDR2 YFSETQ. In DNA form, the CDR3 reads TGCGCCAGCAGCATAGAGGATGGGGGGGTGCAGTACTTC. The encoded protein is CASSIEDGGVQYF.

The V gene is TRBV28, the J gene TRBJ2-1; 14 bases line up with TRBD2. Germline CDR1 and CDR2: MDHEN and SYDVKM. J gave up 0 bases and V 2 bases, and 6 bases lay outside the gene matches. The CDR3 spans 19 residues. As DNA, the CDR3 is TGTGCCAGCAGTTTAGGACTAGCGGGGGGCAGGAGCTCCTACAATGAGCAGTTCTTC. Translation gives CASSLGLAGGRSSYNEQFF.

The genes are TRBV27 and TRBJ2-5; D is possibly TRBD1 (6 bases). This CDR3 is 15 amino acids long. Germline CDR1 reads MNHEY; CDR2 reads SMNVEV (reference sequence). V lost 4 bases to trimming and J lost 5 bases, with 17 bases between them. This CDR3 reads CASSSPLRGWETQYF. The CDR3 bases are TGTGCCAGCAGTTCCCCTCTAAGGGGGTGGGAGACCCAGTACTTC.

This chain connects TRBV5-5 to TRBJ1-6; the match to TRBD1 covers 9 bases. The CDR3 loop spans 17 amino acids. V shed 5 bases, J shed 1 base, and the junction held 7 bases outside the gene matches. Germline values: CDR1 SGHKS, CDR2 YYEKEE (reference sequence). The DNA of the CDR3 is TGTGCCAGCAGTCTCTTGGACAGGGGATCCTATAATTCACCCCTCCACTTT. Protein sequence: CASSLLDRGSYNSPLHF.

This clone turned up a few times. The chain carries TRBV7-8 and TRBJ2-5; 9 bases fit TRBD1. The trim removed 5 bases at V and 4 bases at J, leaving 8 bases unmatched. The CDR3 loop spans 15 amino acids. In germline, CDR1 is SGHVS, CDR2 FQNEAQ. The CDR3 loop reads CASSARQGGIETQYF. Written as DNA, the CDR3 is TGTGCCAGCAGCGCGCGACAGGGGGGCATAGAGACCCAGTACTTC.

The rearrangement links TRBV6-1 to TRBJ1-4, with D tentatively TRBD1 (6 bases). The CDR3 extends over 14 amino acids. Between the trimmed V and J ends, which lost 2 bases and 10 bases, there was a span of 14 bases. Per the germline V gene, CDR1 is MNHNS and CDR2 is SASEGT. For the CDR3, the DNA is TGTGCCAGCAGTGAAAGCTGGGAGGGGGGAAAACTGTTTTTT. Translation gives CASSESWEGGKLFF.

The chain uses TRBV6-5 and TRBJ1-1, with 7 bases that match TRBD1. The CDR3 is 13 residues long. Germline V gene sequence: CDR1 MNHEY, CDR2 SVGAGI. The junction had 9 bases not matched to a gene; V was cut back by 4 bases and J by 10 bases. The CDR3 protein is CASSFARDSIAFF. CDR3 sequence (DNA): TGTGCCAGCAGTTTCGCCCGGGACAGTATAGCTTTCTTT.

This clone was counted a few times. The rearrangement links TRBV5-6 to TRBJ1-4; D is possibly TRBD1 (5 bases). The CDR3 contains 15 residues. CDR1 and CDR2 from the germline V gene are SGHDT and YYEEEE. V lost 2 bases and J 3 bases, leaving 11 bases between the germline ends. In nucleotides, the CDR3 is TGTGCCAGCAGCTTTCTCGGGACTTCTAATGAAAAACTGTTTTTT. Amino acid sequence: CASSFLGTSNEKLFF.

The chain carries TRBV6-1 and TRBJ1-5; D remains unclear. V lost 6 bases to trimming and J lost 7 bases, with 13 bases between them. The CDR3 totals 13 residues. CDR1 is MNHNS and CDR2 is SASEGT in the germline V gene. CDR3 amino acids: CASRRALGQPQHF. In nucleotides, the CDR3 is TGTGCCAGCAGGAGGGCCCTAGGGCAGCCCCAGCATTTT.

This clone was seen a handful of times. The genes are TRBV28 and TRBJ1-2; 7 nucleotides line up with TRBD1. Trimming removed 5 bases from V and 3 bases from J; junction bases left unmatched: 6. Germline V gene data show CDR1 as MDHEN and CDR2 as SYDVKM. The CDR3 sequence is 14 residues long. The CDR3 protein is CASSRQGMDYGYTF. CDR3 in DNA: TGTGCCAGCAGTAGACAGGGAATGGACTATGGCTACACCTTC.

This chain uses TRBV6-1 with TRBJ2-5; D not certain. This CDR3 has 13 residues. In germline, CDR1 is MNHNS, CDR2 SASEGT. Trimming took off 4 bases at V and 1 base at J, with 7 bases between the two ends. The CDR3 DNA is TGTGCCAGCAGTGGAGTTCGCCAAGAGACCCAGTACTTC. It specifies CASSGVRQETQYF.